The 29 T cell receptor beta chains presented below share a single source sample, sequenced in a study of shared clonotypes between healthy human individuals. Clones were read by immunoSEQ multiplex PCR, and TCRdb kept only the in-frame ones, dropping some. The sample lists millions of clones; 85% to 95% were seen once. Sequencing used naive CD4+ T cells sorted from blood. As for subset: CD45RA+ positively selected. The receptors were gathered from a man aged 18 to 30 in good health.

J is TRBJ1-2 and V is TRBV6-1, with a possible D match to TRBD1 (5 bases). The CDR3 runs to 13 residues. The ends were cut back, 3 bases at V and 6 bases at J, with 11 bases in the middle. Germline values: CDR1 MNHNS, CDR2 SASEGT. As DNA, the CDR3 is TGTGCCAGCAGTGAGGGGCCGGGCAATGGCTACACCTTC. As protein: CASSEGPGNGYTF.

This clone appeared once. J is TRBJ2-5 and V is TRBV10-3; possibly TRBD2 for D (6 bases). The CDR3 runs 15 residues. Germline-derived CDR1 and CDR2 are ENHRY and SYGVKD. The germline V and J ends were trimmed by 6 bases and 9 bases, with 23 bases remaining between them. DNA for the CDR3: TGTGCCATCAGGAGGGGTTGGGGCGGGGAGGAGTCCCAGTACTTC. It translates to CAIRRGWGGEESQYF.

This clone was detected only a few times. The chain recombines TRBV28 with TRBJ1-2, with D possibly TRBD1 on 5 matching bases. Germline CDR1 and CDR2: MDHEN and SYDVKM. V dropped 3 bases and J dropped 5 bases, with 13 bases sitting between them. This CDR3 spans 14 amino acids. The DNA for the CDR3 is TGTGCCAGCAGTTTCGGACAAAGCGTTTATGGCTACACCTTC. Amino acid sequence: CASSFGQSVYGYTF.

The V gene is TRBV10-1, the J gene TRBJ2-7; TRBD2 aligns across 9 bases. Per the germline V gene, CDR1 is WNHNN and CDR2 is SYGVQD (reference sequence). V lost 4 bases and J lost 3; bases outside the gene matches: 19. The CDR3 has 19 amino acids. The CDR3 DNA reads TGCGCCAGCAGTGGATCCCTAGCGGGAATCACTGACCATATCTACGAGCAGTACTTC. Translating gives CASSGSLAGITDHIYEQYF.

V usage is TRBV6-5 and J usage is TRBJ1-6; 7 bases match TRBD1. The germline V gene encodes CDR1 MNHEY and CDR2 SVGAGI. The CDR3 runs 15 residues. V gave up 0 bases and J gave up 11 bases; unmatched junction bases: 7. Written as DNA, the CDR3 is TGTGCCAGCAGTTACTCGATATGGGACAGTGCACCCCTCCACTTT. Protein sequence: CASSYSIWDSAPLHF.

The chain links TRBV5-1 to TRBJ1-4; TRBD1 might be the D (6 bases). The CDR3 has 16 residues. Per the germline V gene, CDR1 is SGHRS and CDR2 is YFSETQ. V lost 4 bases, J lost 0 bases, and 13 bases lay in between. This CDR3 is CASSPDRPTTNEKLFF. The CDR3 nucleotides read TGCGCCAGCAGCCCCGACAGGCCAACAACTAATGAAAAACTGTTTTTT.

This chain links TRBV10-3 with TRBJ2-3, with D perhaps matching TRBD1 or TRBD2 (6 bases each). Germline-derived CDR1 and CDR2 are ENHRY and SYGVKD. Trimming cost V 8 bases and J 1 base, with 16 bases left between them. There are 15 residues in the CDR3. DNA for the CDR3: TGTGCCATCGGACGGGGGACAATGGGCACAGATACGCAGTATTTT. Its translation is CAIGRGTMGTDTQYF.

The V and J genes are TRBV5-1 and TRBJ2-7, with D perhaps matching TRBD1 (5 bases). The germline gives CDR1 SGHRS, CDR2 YFSETQ. The CDR3 spans 15 residues. V was cut by 1 base and J by 0 bases, with 11 bases left in between. The CDR3 DNA reads as TGCGCCAGCAGCTTGATAGCAGGGTACTCCTACGAGCAGTACTTC. Its protein is CASSLIAGYSYEQYF.

The chain links TRBV28 to TRBJ2-7, with 8 bases lining up with TRBD1. V lost 5 bases to trimming and J lost 6 bases; unmatched junction nucleotides: 9. CDR3 length: 14 residues. Germline V gives CDR1 MDHEN, CDR2 SYDVKM. CDR3 residues: CASSPGTGVGEQYF. As DNA, the CDR3 is TGTGCCAGCAGTCCGGGGACAGGAGTCGGCGAGCAGTACTTC. Full variable domain (remainder filled in from reference TRBV28 and TRBJ2-7): DVKVTQSSRYLVKRTGEKVFLECVQDMDHENMFWYRQDPGLGLRLIYFSYDVKMKEKGDIPEGYSVSREKKERFSLILESASTNQTSMYLCASSPGTGVGEQYFGPGTRLTVT.

This clone showed up just a few times. The CDR3 reads CASSPMTENTEAFF. In DNA form, the CDR3 reads TGCGCCAGCAGCCCAATGACAGAGAACACTGAAGCTTTCTTT. The chain links TRBV5-1 to TRBJ1-1, with TRBD1 as a possible D gene (5 bases). This CDR3 is built from 14 residues. The V gene's germline CDR1 is SGHRS and CDR2 YFSETQ. Trimming shortened V by 4 bases and J by 1 base, and 11 bases separated the two germline ends.

The genes are TRBV10-3 and TRBJ2-5; TRBD1 or TRBD2 may be the D gene (6 bases each). In germline, CDR1 is ENHRY, CDR2 SYGVKD. The CDR3 extends over 14 amino acids. Trimming stripped 2 bases from V and 4 bases from J, with 11 bases between. The CDR3 DNA reads as TGTGCCATCAGTGAGGGGGGGCCGGGAGAGACCCAGTACTTC. Translation gives CAISEGGPGETQYF.

The rearrangement uses TRBV19 and TRBJ2-2; 8 positions match TRBD2. The CDR3 runs 15 residues. Looked up from germline, CDR1 is LNHDA and CDR2 is SQIVND (reference sequence). Trimming removed 4 bases from V and 6 bases from J; junction bases left unmatched: 7. The CDR3 DNA reads as TGTGCCAGTAGTAGCGGGGGGCAAAGGCCCGGGGAGCTGTTTTTT. The encoded protein is CASSSGGQRPGELFF.

This clone appeared once. The V call is TRBV5-1, the J call TRBJ2-2; TRBD1 matches 7 bases. V lost 4 bases and J lost 4; bases outside the gene matches: 7. Per the germline V gene, CDR1 is SGHRS and CDR2 is YFSETQ. The CDR3 length is 15 residues. This chain's CDR3 is CASSRTGDVTGELFF. The CDR3 region has the DNA TGCGCCAGCAGCCGGACAGGAGATGTCACCGGGGAGCTGTTTTTT.

This rearrangement joins TRBV6-1 to TRBJ2-1; 12 nucleotides agree with TRBD1. CDR3 length equals 15 residues. V was clipped by 5 bases and J by 6 bases; unmatched bases: 5. From germline, CDR1 is MNHNS and CDR2 SASEGT. DNA of the CDR3: TGTGCCAGCAGTTCCGGGACAGGGGGCTTCAATGAGCAGTTCTTC. Protein product: CASSSGTGGFNEQFF.

The J gene is TRBJ1-1, the V gene TRBV5-6; a weak D match, TRBD1 (6 bases). Germline V gene lookup returns CDR1 SGHDT and CDR2 YYEEEE. V was clipped by 3 bases and J by 0 bases, with 12 bases between them. The CDR3 has 15 residues. This chain's CDR3 is CASSWGQSLNTEAFF. For the CDR3, the DNA is TGTGCCAGCAGCTGGGGGCAAAGTCTGAACACTGAAGCTTTCTTT. Looking up the rest from reference TRBV5-6 and TRBJ1-1 gives the full variable domain: DAGVTQSPTHLIKTRGQQVTLRCSPKSGHDTVSWYQQALGQGPQFIFQYYEEEERQRGNFPDRFSGHQFPNYSSELNVNALLLGDSALYLCASSWGQSLNTEAFFGQGTRLTVV.

This clone was picked up one time. The rearrangement links TRBV7-9 to TRBJ1-4, with 7 bases matching TRBD1. Germline CDR1 and CDR2: SEHNR and FQNEAQ (reference sequence). The CDR3 covers 14 residues. V lost 3 bases and J lost 3; bases outside the gene matches: 1. The CDR3 here is CASSLTGSNEKLFF. The DNA of the CDR3 is TGTGCCAGCAGCTTGACAGGGTCTAATGAAAAACTGTTTTTT.

This clone was recorded once. This chain connects TRBV5-1 to TRBJ2-2; the match to TRBD2 covers 12 bases. The CDR3 loop spans 16 amino acids. J was trimmed by 3 bases and V by 4 bases; bases with no gene match: 4. The germline CDR1 and CDR2 sequences are SGHRS and YFSETQ. As DNA, the CDR3 is TGCGCCAGCAGCCAGACTAGCGGGGGATACACCGGGGAGCTGTTTTTT. Its translation is CASSQTSGGYTGELFF.

This clone was observed once. The chain links TRBV6-7 to TRBJ2-1; D is tentatively TRBD1 or TRBD2 (5 bases each). TRBV6-7 is an open reading frame, and its role is uncertain. The length of the CDR3 is 16 residues. The ends were cut back, 0 bases at V and 7 bases at J, with 16 bases in the middle. CDR3 protein: CASSYSRAGSENEQFF. The CDR3 bases are TGTGCCAGCAGTTACTCGAGGGCAGGGTCGGAAAATGAGCAGTTCTTC.

The chain carries TRBV5-1 and TRBJ2-1; D possibly uses TRBD1 or TRBD2 (5 bases each). The CDR3 spans 15 residues. The germline V gene encodes CDR1 SGHRS and CDR2 YFSETQ. V was pared by 4 bases and J by 4 bases, with 15 bases between. The CDR3 sequence is CASSLRDLSYNEQFF. DNA for the CDR3: TGCGCCAGCAGCCTCCGGGACCTGTCATACAATGAGCAGTTCTTC.

The chain joins TRBV29-1 to TRBJ2-1; 7 positions agree with TRBD2. Germline-derived CDR1 and CDR2 are SQVTM and ANQGSEA. The CDR3 contains 14 residues. V shed 4 bases, J shed 7 bases, and the junction held 10 bases outside the gene matches. Here the CDR3 reads CSVVLKGLQNEQFF. For the CDR3, the DNA is TGCAGCGTTGTCCTGAAGGGACTACAAAATGAGCAGTTCTTC.

This clone was picked up one time. Distinct nucleotide sequences in the sample also encode this CDR3. This chain uses TRBV5-1 with TRBJ2-2; D ambiguous. The CDR3 runs to 12 residues. Looked up from germline, CDR1 is SGHRS and CDR2 is YFSETQ. V was clipped by 4 bases and J by 5 bases, with 6 bases between them. CDR3 bases: TGCGCCAGCAGCCGCGGAACCGGGGAGCTGTTTTTT. Its protein product is CASSRGTGELFF.

The rearrangement links TRBV28 to TRBJ1-1; 11 nucleotides line up with TRBD1. This CDR3 region has 13 residues. Trimming cost V 5 bases and J 9 bases; bases outside gene matches: 5. Germline-derived CDR1 and CDR2 are MDHEN and SYDVKM. The CDR3 DNA sequence: TGTGCCAGCAGTCCCGGACAGGGGGCGAAAGCTTTCTTT. Encoded protein: CASSPGQGAKAFF.

This sequence joins TRBV27 and TRBJ1-1; tentative D call: TRBD1 (6 bases). Germline CDR1 MNHEY, CDR2 SMNVEV (reference sequence). The CDR3 runs 15 residues. Trimming removed 5 bases at V and 2 bases at J, with 15 bases between. The CDR3 loop is CASSPRTVINTEAFF. CDR3 sequence (DNA): TGTGCCAGCAGTCCCAGGACAGTTATAAACACTGAAGCTTTCTTT.

This chain connects TRBV7-2 to TRBJ2-1; D is uncertain. This CDR3 is 16 amino acids long. V dropped 0 bases and J dropped 0 bases, with 9 bases sitting between them. The germline gives CDR1 SGHTA, CDR2 FQGNSA. CDR3 loop: CASSLAGPGSYNEQFF. As DNA, the CDR3 is TGTGCCAGCAGCTTAGCCGGGCCGGGCTCCTACAATGAGCAGTTCTTC.

The V and J genes are TRBV27 and TRBJ2-7; 7 bases are shared with TRBD1. V was pared by 1 base and J by 3 bases, with 9 bases of the junction left unmatched. The V gene's germline CDR1 is MNHEY and CDR2 SMNVEV (reference sequence). CDR3 length: 16 amino acids. As DNA, the CDR3 is TGTGCCAGCAGTTTATTGCTGTCAGGGGGAATCTACGAGCAGTACTTC. It translates to CASSLLLSGGIYEQYF.

The chain links TRBV30 to TRBJ1-4; 7 bases line up with TRBD1. This CDR3 has 12 residues. CDR1 is GTSNPN, CDR2 SVGIG, per germline (reference sequence). Trimming removed 6 bases from V and 6 bases from J; junction bases left unmatched: 4. CDR3 in amino acids: CACQGGDEKLFF. The CDR3 region has the DNA TGTGCCTGTCAGGGGGGCGATGAAAAACTGTTTTTT.

This chain joins TRBV21-1 and TRBJ2-5; the table's D gene call, TRBD2, was not cross checked with the DNA. TRBV21-1 is termed a pseudogene. The CDR3 is 21 residues long. CDR3 in DNA: TGTGCCAGCAGCAAAGGGTCCCCTTTACTGCTGACTAGCGGAGGACAAGAGACCCAGTACTTC. Encoded protein: CASSKGSPLLLTSGGQETQYF.

The CDR3 is CASSKWGALNSNQPQHF. Written as DNA, the CDR3 is TGTGCCAGCAGCAAATGGGGGGCACTAAATAGCAATCAGCCCCAGCATTTT. The gene calls are TRBV7-9 and TRBJ1-5; the D gene is possibly TRBD1 (6 bases). Trimming stripped 5 bases from V and 0 bases from J, with 17 bases between. The CDR3 runs 17 residues. The V gene's germline CDR1 is SEHNR and CDR2 FQNEAQ (reference sequence).

As for this clone: This may come from a read error, since a much larger clone is one base off. This sample includes further DNA sequences coding for the same CDR3. The chain employs TRBV9 and TRBJ2-5; D is undetermined. V lost 1 base, J lost 1 base, and 5 bases lay in between. Per the germline V gene, CDR1 is SGDLS and CDR2 is YYNGEE. There are 13 residues in the CDR3. CDR3 residues: CASSVLSQETQYF. The CDR3 DNA follows: TGTGCCAGCAGCGTACTATCCCAAGAGACCCAGTACTTC.